What follows are 22 T cell receptor beta chains derived from one specimen sequenced in a study of blood T cell repertoires in COVID-19. Data came from immunoSEQ multiplex PCR; TCRdb stores just in-frame clones and leaves some out. The sample lists about 390,000 clones; 87% were seen once. Material for sequencing was peripheral blood. Source of these receptors: an older woman with COVID-19, enrolled during active disease.

The V and J genes are TRBV2 and TRBJ1-5, with 8 bases that match TRBD1. The ends lost 2 bases at V and 7 bases at J; junction bases unmatched: 10. The CDR3 sequence is 16 residues long. The germline V gene encodes CDR1 SNHLY and CDR2 FYNNEI. CDR3 bases: TGTGCCAGCAGTGAATTTGGCAGGGGGCTAGGGCAGCCCCAGCATTTT. Its protein is CASSEFGRGLGQPQHF.

CDR3 in DNA: TGCGCCAGCAGCTCCTCGGGGACACATGCCTCCTACGAGCAGTACTTC. Protein product: CASSSSGTHASYEQYF. The chain carries TRBV5-1 and TRBJ2-7, with a tentative D call TRBD1 (6 bases). V was pared by 3 bases and J by 0 bases, with 16 bases between. CDR3 size: 16 residues. Germline CDR1 is SGHRS and CDR2 is YFSETQ.

CDR3 residues: CASARGRAIDEQFF. DNA of the CDR3: TGTGCCAGTGCCAGGGGTAGAGCTATCGATGAGCAGTTCTTC. The chain uses TRBV27 and TRBJ2-1; tentatively, D is TRBD1 (6 bases). Per germline, CDR1 MNHEY and CDR2 SMNVEV (reference sequence). The CDR3 is 14 residues long. Trimming took 9 bases from V and 8 from J, leaving 20 bases between them.

The J gene is TRBJ1-1, the V gene TRBV5-1, with unresolved D. This CDR3 region has 14 residues. Trimming pared 0 bases from V and 4 bases from J, leaving 10 bases between. Germline V gene data show CDR1 as SGHRS and CDR2 as YFSETQ. CDR3 in DNA: TGCGCCAGCAGCTTGGTTACAGCCACCACTGAAGCTTTCTTT. Translation: CASSLVTATTEAFF. The full variable domain, with the rest looked up from reference TRBV5-1 and TRBJ1-1, is KAGVTQTPRYLIKTRGQQVTLSCSPISGHRSVSWYQQTPGQGLQFLFEYFSETQRNKGNFPGRFSGRQFSNSRSEMNVSTLELGDSALYLCASSLVTATTEAFFGQGTRLTVV.

V gene TRBV11-1 combines with J gene TRBJ2-3, with D tentatively TRBD2 (5 bases). The CDR3 extends over 15 amino acids. The ends were cut back, 1 base at V and 3 bases at J, with 11 bases in the middle. The germline CDR1 and CDR2 sequences are SGHAT and FQDESV (reference sequence). The CDR3 nucleotides read TGTGCCAGCAGCTTAGGGTGGAGGCGGACAGATACGCAGTATTTT. The encoded protein is CASSLGWRRTDTQYF.

The chain links TRBV15 to TRBJ2-7, with a weak D call TRBD2 (5 bases). This CDR3 is built from 13 residues. Germline lookup yields CDR1 LNHNV and CDR2 YYDKDF (reference sequence). V dropped 3 bases and J dropped 2 bases, with 8 bases sitting between them. The CDR3 DNA is TGTGCCACCAGCAGGCCCGGGGCCTACGAGCAGTACTTC. It translates to CATSRPGAYEQYF.

The rearrangement links TRBV3-1 (or the pseudogene TRBV3-2) to TRBJ2-1; 8 positions match TRBD1. CDR3 length equals 16 residues. From germline, CDR1 is LGHDT and CDR2 YNNKEL (reference sequence). J lost 5 bases, V lost 1 base, and 7 bases had no gene match. CDR3 DNA: TGTGCCAGCAGCCAAGTGGAACAGGGGGTTAACAATGAGCAGTTCTTC. It is translated as CASSQVEQGVNNEQFF.

This chain links TRBV7-2 with TRBJ1-6; 8 bases are shared with TRBD1. Germline V gene lookup returns CDR1 SGHTA and CDR2 FQGNSA. CDR3 length: 14 residues. The ends lost 3 bases at V and 10 bases at J; junction bases unmatched: 5. The CDR3 DNA reads TGTGCCAGCAGCTTGACAGGGGAGTGGTCACCCCTCCACTTT. It encodes CASSLTGEWSPLHF.

The chain couples TRBV5-4 to TRBJ1-2; TRBD1 is a possible D gene (5 bases). This CDR3 has 14 residues. Trimming took 4 bases from V and 4 from J, leaving 14 bases between them. In germline, CDR1 is SGHNT, CDR2 YYREEE (reference sequence). This CDR3 is CASSAQTASYGYTF. The CDR3 nucleotides are TGTGCCAGCAGCGCTCAGACAGCTTCCTATGGCTACACCTTC.

This clone has only one observation. In DNA form, the CDR3 reads TGTGCCAGCAGCTTTCCCGGACAACCAGAGACCCAGTACTTC. It yields the protein CASSFPGQPETQYF. J is TRBJ2-5 and V is TRBV5-5, with D tentatively TRBD1 (5 bases). V was trimmed by 2 bases and J by 4 bases, leaving 12 bases between them. CDR1 and CDR2 (germline): SGHKS, YYEKEE (reference sequence). The CDR3 has 14 amino acids.

This rearrangement joins TRBV19 to TRBJ1-4; TRBD1 matches at 9 bases. Germline CDR1 reads LNHDA; CDR2 reads SQIVND (reference sequence). V shed 0 bases and J 0 bases; nucleotides not matched to a gene: 8. The CDR3 has 19 residues. CDR3 loop: CASSIDFGQGTATNEKLFF. The CDR3 nucleotides read TGTGCCAGTAGTATAGATTTCGGACAGGGGACTGCAACTAATGAAAAACTGTTTTTT.

This clone has only one observation. The V and J genes are TRBV6-5 and TRBJ1-5; perhaps TRBD1 as D (6 bases). The V end lost 0 bases, the J end lost 4 bases, and 10 bases lay between the germline ends. Germline lookup yields CDR1 MNHEY and CDR2 SVGAGI. The CDR3 contains 15 residues. CDR3 sequence: CASSYSLGGNQPQHF. Here the CDR3 DNA reads TGTGCCAGCAGTTACTCGTTAGGGGGTAATCAGCCCCAGCATTTT.

Comments on this clone: Other DNA variants within this sample encode the same CDR3. V usage is TRBV5-1 and J usage is TRBJ1-1; a possible D gene is TRBD1 (6 bases). The CDR3 is 15 residues long. Germline assignment: CDR1 SGHRS and CDR2 YFSETQ. V was cut by 0 bases and J by 0 bases, with 9 bases left in between. CDR3 sequence: CASSLVGGLNTEAFF. The CDR3 bases are TGCGCCAGCAGCTTGGTCGGGGGGCTGAACACTGAAGCTTTCTTT. Full variable domain (remainder filled in from reference TRBV5-1 and TRBJ1-1): KAGVTQTPRYLIKTRGQQVTLSCSPISGHRSVSWYQQTPGQGLQFLFEYFSETQRNKGNFPGRFSGRQFSNSRSEMNVSTLELGDSALYLCASSLVGGLNTEAFFGQGTRLTVV.

The chain joins TRBV30 to TRBJ1-5, with a possible D match to TRBD1 (6 bases). Germline CDR1 GTSNPN, CDR2 SVGIG (reference sequence). V lost 0 bases to trimming and J lost 7 bases, with 13 bases between them. The CDR3 loop spans 14 amino acids. Written as DNA, the CDR3 is TGTGCCTGGAGTGTACAGGGTTTAAGACAGCCCCAGCATTTT. Protein sequence: CAWSVQGLRQPQHF.

The table lists this clone with a count of one. The rearrangement joins TRBV7-2 to TRBJ1-4, with D possibly matching TRBD1 (6 bases). V dropped 3 bases and J dropped 8 bases, with 7 bases sitting between them. From germline, CDR1 is SGHTA and CDR2 FQGNSA. This CDR3 spans 12 amino acids. The CDR3 region is CASSFRGEKLFF. For the CDR3, the DNA is TGTGCCAGCAGCTTTAGGGGGGAAAAACTGTTTTTT.

This clone was picked up many times. The V gene is TRBV2, the J gene TRBJ2-6; D ambiguous. The CDR3 covers 15 residues. Germline-derived CDR1 and CDR2 are SNHLY and FYNNEI. Trimming took off 5 bases at V and 4 bases at J, with 12 bases between the two ends. The chain's CDR3 is CASSHGSSGANVLTF. CDR3 bases: TGTGCCAGCAGTCACGGGTCCTCCGGGGCCAACGTCCTGACTTTC.

The gene calls are TRBV3-1 (or the pseudogene TRBV3-2) and TRBJ2-5; tentatively, D is TRBD2 (7 bases). Deletions cut 4 bases from V and 4 bases from J, with 13 bases between. The length of the CDR3 is 14 residues. Germline V CDR1 and CDR2: LGHDT, YNNKEL (reference sequence). CDR3 region: CASSLGGPVETQYF. CDR3 sequence (DNA): TGTGCCAGCAGCCTCGGGGGGCCGGTAGAGACCCAGTACTTC.

The rearrangement uses TRBV7-2 and TRBJ1-3; D is ambiguous. The CDR3 length is 15 residues. Germline V gene sequence: CDR1 SGHTA, CDR2 FQGNSA. The ends were cut back, 5 bases at V and 0 bases at J, with 11 bases in the middle. The CDR3 sequence: CASSIARGSGNTIYF. The DNA of the CDR3 is TGTGCCAGCAGCATCGCTCGGGGCTCTGGAAACACCATATATTTT.

This chain uses TRBV9 with TRBJ2-1; a weak D match, TRBD1 (5 bases). The CDR3 extends over 14 amino acids. Looked up from germline, CDR1 is SGDLS and CDR2 is YYNGEE. V dropped 0 bases and J dropped 9 bases, with 13 bases sitting between them. Here the CDR3 reads CASSVVGEWGEQFF. In DNA form, the CDR3 reads TGTGCCAGCAGCGTAGTAGGGGAATGGGGTGAGCAGTTCTTC.

The genes are TRBV19 and TRBJ2-3; TRBD1 might be the D (5 bases). Per the germline V gene, CDR1 is LNHDA and CDR2 is SQIVND (reference sequence). The CDR3 covers 14 residues. Trimming cost V 4 bases and J 6 bases, with 14 bases left between them. CDR3 nucleotides: TGTGCCAGTAGTACCTCGACAGCGACGGATACGCAGTATTTT. This codes for CASSTSTATDTQYF.

This clone was picked up one time. The chain joins TRBV11-2 to TRBJ1-1; 7 bases fit TRBD1. The J segment lost 5 bases and the V segment lost 6 bases, leaving 6 bases of the junction unmatched. The CDR3 covers 13 residues. Germline CDR1 is SGHAT and CDR2 is FQNNGV. CDR3 loop: CASRHRGGTEAFF. CDR3 nucleotides: TGTGCCAGCAGACACAGGGGTGGAACTGAAGCTTTCTTT.

V usage is TRBV7-6 and J usage is TRBJ1-2; D might be TRBD1 (5 bases). CDR1 and CDR2 (germline): SGHVS, FNYEAQ. CDR3 length: 14 residues. V was shortened by 1 base and J by 3 bases, with 9 bases between the two germline ends. This chain's CDR3 is CASSLGVRDYGYTF. The CDR3 region has the DNA TGTGCCAGCAGCTTAGGTGTCAGGGACTATGGCTACACCTTC. Full variable domain (missing parts from reference TRBV7-6 and TRBJ1-2): GAGVSQSPRYKVTKRGQDVALRCDPISGHVSLYWYRQALGQGPEFLTYFNYEAQQDKSGLPNDRFSAERPEGSISTLTIQRTEQRDSAMYRCASSLGVRDYGYTFGSGTRLTVV.